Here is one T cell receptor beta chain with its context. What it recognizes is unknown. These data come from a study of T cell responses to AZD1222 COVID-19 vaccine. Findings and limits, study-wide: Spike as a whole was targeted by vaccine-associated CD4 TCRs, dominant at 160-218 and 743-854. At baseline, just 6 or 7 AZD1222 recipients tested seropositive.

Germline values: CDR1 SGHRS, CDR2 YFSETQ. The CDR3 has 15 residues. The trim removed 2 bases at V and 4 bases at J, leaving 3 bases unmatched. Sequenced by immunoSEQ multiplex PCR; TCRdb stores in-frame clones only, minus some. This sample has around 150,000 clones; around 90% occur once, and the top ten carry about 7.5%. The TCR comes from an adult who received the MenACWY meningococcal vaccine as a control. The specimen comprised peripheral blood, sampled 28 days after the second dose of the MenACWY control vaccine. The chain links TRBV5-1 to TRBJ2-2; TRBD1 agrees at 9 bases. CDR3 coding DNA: TGCGCCAGCAGCTTTGGACAGGGGACCACCGGGGAGCTGTTTTTT. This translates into CASSFGQGTTGELFF.